The 10 T cell receptor beta chains reported below all come from one sample, sequenced in a study of PD-1 blockade in classical Hodgkin lymphoma. Generated by immunoSEQ multiplex PCR, the TCRdb table keeps only in-frame clones and is missing some. The sample contains roughly 39,000 clones, around 80% of which appear only once. Stated time point: cycle 4 day 1 (C4D1), after 6 weeks of nivolumab. Each and every patient relapsed after autologous stem cell transplantation, and patients got differing brentuximab vedotin exposure. Sample: peripheral blood mononuclear cells (PBMCs), taken before the fourth cycle of nivolumab. These receptors were obtained from a human donor with classical Hodgkin lymphoma.

The chain has TRBV11-2 and TRBJ2-7; TRBD2 might be the D (6 bases). The germline V gene encodes CDR1 SGHAT and CDR2 FQNNGV. CDR3 size: 15 residues. Trimming stripped 1 base from V and 0 bases from J, with 10 bases between. The CDR3: CASSLGTGSSYEQYF. The CDR3 nucleotides read TGTGCCAGCAGCTTAGGGACCGGGAGCTCCTACGAGCAGTACTTC.

The chain employs TRBV19 and TRBJ2-5; TRBD1 matches 8 bases. This CDR3 is 11 amino acids long. Per the germline V gene, CDR1 is LNHDA and CDR2 is SQIVND (reference sequence). V gave up 10 bases and J gave up 6 bases; unmatched junction bases: 4. CDR3 loop: CATGQGKTQYF. In DNA, the CDR3 is TGTGCCACCGGACAGGGAAAGACCCAGTACTTC.

This clone is medium-sized in the sample. This chain connects TRBV28 to TRBJ2-7; a weak D match, TRBD2 (5 bases). CDR3 length: 14 residues. Per the germline V gene, CDR1 is MDHEN and CDR2 is SYDVKM. Trimming shortened V by 2 bases and J by 4 bases, and 12 bases separated the two germline ends. As DNA, the CDR3 is TGTGCCAGCAGTTTAGGGGAATCGGGGTACGAGCAGTACTTC. Its protein product is CASSLGESGYEQYF.

V is TRBV10-3 and J is TRBJ2-1; D ambiguous. The germline V gene has CDR1 ENHRY and CDR2 SYGVKD. The CDR3 totals 17 residues. Trimming took 3 bases from V and 10 from J, leaving 25 bases between them. The CDR3 DNA reads TGTGCCATCAGTGACCCCTTTTTTTGGCTATCCCAAGGGGAGCAGTTCTTC. Amino acids: CAISDPFFWLSQGEQFF.

The CDR3 here is CASSRDIDQPQHF. CDR3 DNA: TGTGCCAGCAGCCGGGACATTGATCAGCCCCAGCATTTT. This sequence joins TRBV6-5 and TRBJ1-5; tentative D call: TRBD1 (6 bases). Trimming left V 6 bases short and J 5 bases short, with 11 bases between. The CDR3 is 13 residues long. CDR1 and CDR2 from the germline V gene are MNHEY and SVGAGI.

The chain links TRBV6-6 to TRBJ2-2; D is uncertain. This CDR3 comprises 14 residues. Germline CDR1 is MNHNY and CDR2 is SVGAGI (reference sequence). The ends were cut back, 4 bases at V and 1 base at J, with 7 bases in the middle. CDR3 in DNA: TGTGCCAGCAGTTTTGACCTGAACACCGGGGAGCTGTTTTTT. Translated, it gives CASSFDLNTGELFF.

A few counts support this clone. The rearrangement links TRBV9 to TRBJ2-2; 12 bases are a match to TRBD1. The CDR3 consists of 18 residues. Germline V gene lookup returns CDR1 SGDLS and CDR2 YYNGEE. The trim removed 2 bases at V and 4 bases at J, leaving 9 bases unmatched. The CDR3 loop is CASSVDPGQGAGTGELFF. CDR3 sequence (DNA): TGTGCCAGCAGCGTGGACCCGGGACAGGGGGCTGGCACCGGGGAGCTGTTTTTT.

This clone occurred a few times. The J gene is TRBJ2-7, the V gene TRBV4-1; TRBD1 or TRBD2 may be the D gene (5 bases each). The CDR3 contains 15 residues. V was pared by 5 bases and J by 5 bases, with 19 bases between. CDR1 and CDR2 from the germline V gene are MGHRA and YSYEKL. The CDR3 protein is CASSWRKSGLDEQYF. In DNA form, the CDR3 reads TGCGCCAGCAGCTGGCGGAAGTCGGGGCTCGACGAGCAGTACTTC.

The V call is TRBV19, the J call TRBJ2-3; 8 nucleotides match TRBD1. The germline CDR1 and CDR2 sequences are LNHDA and SQIVND (reference sequence). The CDR3 length is 15 residues. The V segment lost 1 base and the J segment 2 bases; nucleotides outside the gene matches: 2. For the CDR3, the DNA is TGTGCCAGTAGTATAGTCCAGGGGGCCACAGATACGCAGTATTTT. As protein: CASSIVQGATDTQYF.

This clone was seen more than once but under ten times. The J gene is TRBJ2-1, the V gene TRBV19; D remains ambiguous. With 4 bases removed from V and 0 bases from J, the gap between germline ends came to 10 bases. This CDR3 contains 15 residues. CDR1 and CDR2 from the germline V gene are LNHDA and SQIVND (reference sequence). The CDR3 region is CASSTYPASYNEQFF. The CDR3 DNA follows: TGTGCCAGTAGTACCTATCCCGCCTCCTACAATGAGCAGTTCTTC.